This paragraph reports one T cell receptor beta chain. This entry is derived from a study of cytomegalovirus exposure and HLA in healthy donors. In the PCR, 60 Vbeta and 13 Jbeta primers were used. Repertoires were generated with immunoSEQ multiplex PCR, while TCRdb's copy carries only in-frame clones and drops some. The sample holds about 190,000 clones, about nine tenths seen once. V shed 0 bases and J shed 0 bases, with 11 bases lying between them. CDR3 length: 16 residues. Germline assignment: CDR1 MNHEY and CDR2 SVGAGI. The TCR originated in a man aged 30 to 39 in good health and CMV-seronegative. The sequenced sample was PBMCs. The chain recombines TRBV6-5 with TRBJ1-1, with a tentative D call TRBD1 (6 bases). This CDR3 reads CASSYSRGGMNTEAFF. In nucleotides, the CDR3 is TGTGCCAGCAGTTACTCCCGAGGGGGTATGAACACTGAAGCTTTCTTT.